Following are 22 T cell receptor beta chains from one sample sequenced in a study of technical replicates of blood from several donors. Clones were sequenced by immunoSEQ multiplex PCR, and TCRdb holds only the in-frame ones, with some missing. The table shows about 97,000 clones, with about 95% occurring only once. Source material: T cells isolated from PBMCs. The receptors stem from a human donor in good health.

CDR3 amino acids: CASSLNSQGNEQFF. CDR3 bases: TGCGCCAGCAGCTTGAACTCCCAGGGCAATGAGCAGTTCTTC. This chain joins TRBV5-1 and TRBJ2-1; perhaps TRBD1 as D (5 bases). Trimming pared 1 base from V and 6 bases from J, leaving 11 bases between. The germline V gene encodes CDR1 SGHRS and CDR2 YFSETQ. This CDR3 spans 14 amino acids. The complete variable domain, with remaining parts taken from reference TRBV5-1 and TRBJ2-1, reads KAGVTQTPRYLIKTRGQQVTLSCSPISGHRSVSWYQQTPGQGLQFLFEYFSETQRNKGNFPGRFSGRQFSNSRSEMNVSTLELGDSALYLCASSLNSQGNEQFFGPGTRLTVL.

CDR3 loop: CASSEPPSSYNEQFF. In nucleotides, the CDR3 is TGTGCCAGCAGTGAACCGCCCAGCTCCTACAATGAGCAGTTCTTC. The genes are TRBV6-1 and TRBJ2-1; D gene unclear. This CDR3 is built from 15 residues. Germline V gene lookup returns CDR1 MNHNS and CDR2 SASEGT. Trimming took off 2 bases at V and 0 bases at J, with 8 bases between the two ends.

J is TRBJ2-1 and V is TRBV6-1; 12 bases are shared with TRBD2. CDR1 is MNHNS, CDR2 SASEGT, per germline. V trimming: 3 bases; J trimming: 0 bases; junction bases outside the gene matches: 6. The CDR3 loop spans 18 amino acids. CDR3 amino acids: CASSDTRTSGNSYNEQFF. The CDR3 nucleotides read TGTGCCAGCAGTGACACCCGGACTAGCGGGAACTCCTACAATGAGCAGTTCTTC.

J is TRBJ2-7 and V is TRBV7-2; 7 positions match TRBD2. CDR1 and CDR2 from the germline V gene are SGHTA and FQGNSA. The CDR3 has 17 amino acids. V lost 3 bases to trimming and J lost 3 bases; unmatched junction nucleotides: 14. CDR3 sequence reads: CASSLTRRDYMLYEQYF. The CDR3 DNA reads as TGTGCCAGCAGCTTGACCCGGCGGGACTACATGCTCTACGAGCAGTACTTC.

The CDR3 DNA reads TGTGCCAGCAGCCGAGACTACGAGCAGTACTTC. It encodes CASSRDYEQYF. The chain links TRBV7-2 to TRBJ2-7; D call uncertain. The CDR3 sequence is 11 residues long. Germline V gives CDR1 SGHTA, CDR2 FQGNSA. V lost 5 bases and J 3 bases, leaving 5 bases between the germline ends.

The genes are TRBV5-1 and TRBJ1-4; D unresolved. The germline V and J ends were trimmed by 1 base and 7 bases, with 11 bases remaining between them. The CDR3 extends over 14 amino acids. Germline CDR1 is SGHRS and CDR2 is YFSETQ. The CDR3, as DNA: TGCGCCAGCAGCTTGACACAGATGGGTGAAAAACTGTTTTTT. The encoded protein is CASSLTQMGEKLFF.

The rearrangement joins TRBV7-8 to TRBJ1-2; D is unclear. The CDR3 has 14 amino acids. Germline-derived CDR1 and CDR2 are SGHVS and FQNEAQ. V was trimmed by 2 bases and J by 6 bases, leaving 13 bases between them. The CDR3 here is CASSLRWAEDGYTF. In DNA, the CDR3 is TGTGCCAGCAGCTTACGGTGGGCAGAAGATGGCTACACCTTC.

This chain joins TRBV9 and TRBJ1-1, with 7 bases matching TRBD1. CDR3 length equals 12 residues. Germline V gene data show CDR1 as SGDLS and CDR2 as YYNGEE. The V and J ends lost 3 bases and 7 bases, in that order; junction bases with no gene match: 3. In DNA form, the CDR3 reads TGTGCCAGCAGCGCCGGGACAGTTGAAGCTTTCTTT. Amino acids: CASSAGTVEAFF.

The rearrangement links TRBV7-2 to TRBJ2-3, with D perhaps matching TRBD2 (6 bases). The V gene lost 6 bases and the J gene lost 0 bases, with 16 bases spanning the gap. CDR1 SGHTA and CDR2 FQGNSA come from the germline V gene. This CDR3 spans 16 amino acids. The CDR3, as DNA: TGTGCCAGCAGGGTGCGGGCGGGAAGGAGCACAGATACGCAGTATTTT. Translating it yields CASRVRAGRSTDTQYF.

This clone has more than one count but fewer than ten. This CDR3 reads CASSLGGPEGYTF. Written as DNA, the CDR3 is TGTGCCAGCAGCTTAGGAGGCCCTGAGGGCTACACCTTC. The rearrangement joins TRBV7-8 to TRBJ1-2, with D hard to call. The CDR3 runs 13 residues. Germline CDR1 is SGHVS and CDR2 is FQNEAQ. Deletions cut 1 base from V and 8 bases from J, with 11 bases between.

CDR3 residues: CASSVDAAGGEQFF. In DNA, the CDR3 is TGTGCCAGCAGCGTAGATGCAGCGGGAGGTGAGCAGTTCTTC. This chain connects TRBV9 to TRBJ2-1, with 9 bases that match TRBD2. Germline CDR1 is SGDLS and CDR2 is YYNGEE. The junction had 4 bases not matched to a gene; V was cut back by 0 bases and J by 9 bases. This CDR3 spans 14 amino acids.

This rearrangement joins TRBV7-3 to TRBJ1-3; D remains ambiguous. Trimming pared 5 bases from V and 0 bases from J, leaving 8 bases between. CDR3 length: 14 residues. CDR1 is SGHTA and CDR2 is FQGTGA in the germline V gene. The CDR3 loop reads CASSLSGSGNTIYF. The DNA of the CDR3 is TGTGCCAGCAGCCTTTCAGGCTCTGGAAACACCATATATTTT.

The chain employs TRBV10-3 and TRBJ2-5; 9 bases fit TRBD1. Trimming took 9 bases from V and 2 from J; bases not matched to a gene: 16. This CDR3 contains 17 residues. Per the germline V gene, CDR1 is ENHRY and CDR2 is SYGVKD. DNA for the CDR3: TGTGCCATACGGGGACAGGGTGCCGGGAGTAAGCAAGAGACCCAGTACTTC. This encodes CAIRGQGAGSKQETQYF.

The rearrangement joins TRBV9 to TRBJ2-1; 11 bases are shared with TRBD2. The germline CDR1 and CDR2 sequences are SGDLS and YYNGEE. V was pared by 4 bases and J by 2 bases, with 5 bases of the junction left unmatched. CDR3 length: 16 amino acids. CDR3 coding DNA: TGTGCCAGCAGCCGTACACTAGCGGGAGCCTACAATGAGCAGTTCTTC. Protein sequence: CASSRTLAGAYNEQFF.

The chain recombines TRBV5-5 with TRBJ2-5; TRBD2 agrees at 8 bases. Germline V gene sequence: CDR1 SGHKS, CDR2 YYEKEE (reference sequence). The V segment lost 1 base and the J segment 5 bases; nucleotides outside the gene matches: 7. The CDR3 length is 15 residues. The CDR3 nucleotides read TGTGCCAGCAGCTTGTGGGGGCCGGGAGGGGAGACCCAGTACTTC. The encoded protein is CASSLWGPGGETQYF.

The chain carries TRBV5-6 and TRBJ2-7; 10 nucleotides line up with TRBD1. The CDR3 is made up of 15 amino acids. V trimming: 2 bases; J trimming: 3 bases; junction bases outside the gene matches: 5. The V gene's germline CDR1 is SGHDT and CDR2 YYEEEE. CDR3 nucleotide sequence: TGTGCCAGCAGCTTAAGTAGGACAGGGGGCTACGAGCAGTACTTC. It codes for CASSLSRTGGYEQYF.

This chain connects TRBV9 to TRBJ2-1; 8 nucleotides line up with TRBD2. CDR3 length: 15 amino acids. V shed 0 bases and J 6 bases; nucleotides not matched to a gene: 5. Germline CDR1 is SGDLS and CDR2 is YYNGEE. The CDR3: CASSVEGLGFNEQFF. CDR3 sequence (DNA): TGTGCCAGCAGCGTAGAGGGACTAGGGTTCAATGAGCAGTTCTTC.

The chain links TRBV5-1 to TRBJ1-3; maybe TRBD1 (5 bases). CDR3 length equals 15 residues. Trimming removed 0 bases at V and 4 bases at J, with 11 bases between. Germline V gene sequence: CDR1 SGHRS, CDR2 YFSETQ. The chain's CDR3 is CASSLVPGSGNTIYF. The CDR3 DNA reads TGCGCCAGCAGCTTGGTTCCAGGGTCAGGAAACACCATATATTTT.

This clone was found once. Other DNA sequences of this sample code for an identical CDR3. CDR3 DNA: TGTGCCAGCTCACCTGGACAGGGGAATCAGCCCCAGCATTTT. This translates into CASSPGQGNQPQHF. This chain connects TRBV18 to TRBJ1-5, with TRBD1 identical over 9 bases. Germline V lookup: CDR1 KGHSH, CDR2 LQKENI. CDR3 length: 14 amino acids. V gave up 3 bases and J gave up 4 bases; unmatched junction bases: 1. Full variable domain (rest looked up from reference TRBV18 and TRBJ1-5): NAGVMQNPRHLVRRRGQEARLRCSPMKGHSHVYWYRQLPEEGLKFMVYLQKENIIDESGMPKERFSAEFPKEGPSILRIQQVVRGDSAAYFCASSPGQGNQPQHFGDGTRLSIL.

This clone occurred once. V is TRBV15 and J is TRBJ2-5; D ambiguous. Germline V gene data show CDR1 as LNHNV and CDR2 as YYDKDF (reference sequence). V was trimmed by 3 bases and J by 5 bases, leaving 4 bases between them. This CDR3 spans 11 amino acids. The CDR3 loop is CATSRSETQYF. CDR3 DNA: TGTGCCACCAGCAGGTCTGAGACCCAGTACTTC.

CDR3 sequence (DNA): TGTGCCAGCCTCCCGAGGATCAATGAGCAGTTCTTC. This translates into CASLPRINEQFF. The rearrangement joins TRBV27 to TRBJ2-1; D is unclear. The germline CDR1 and CDR2 sequences are MNHEY and SMNVEV (reference sequence). The CDR3 contains 12 residues. V lost 8 bases and J 6 bases, leaving 11 bases between the germline ends.

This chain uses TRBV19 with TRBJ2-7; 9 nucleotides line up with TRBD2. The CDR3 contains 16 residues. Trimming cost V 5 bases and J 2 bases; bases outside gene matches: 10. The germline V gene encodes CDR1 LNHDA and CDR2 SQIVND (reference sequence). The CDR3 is CASSPQGASGTYEQYF. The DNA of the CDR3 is TGTGCCAGTAGTCCCCAAGGGGCTAGCGGGACCTACGAGCAGTACTTC.